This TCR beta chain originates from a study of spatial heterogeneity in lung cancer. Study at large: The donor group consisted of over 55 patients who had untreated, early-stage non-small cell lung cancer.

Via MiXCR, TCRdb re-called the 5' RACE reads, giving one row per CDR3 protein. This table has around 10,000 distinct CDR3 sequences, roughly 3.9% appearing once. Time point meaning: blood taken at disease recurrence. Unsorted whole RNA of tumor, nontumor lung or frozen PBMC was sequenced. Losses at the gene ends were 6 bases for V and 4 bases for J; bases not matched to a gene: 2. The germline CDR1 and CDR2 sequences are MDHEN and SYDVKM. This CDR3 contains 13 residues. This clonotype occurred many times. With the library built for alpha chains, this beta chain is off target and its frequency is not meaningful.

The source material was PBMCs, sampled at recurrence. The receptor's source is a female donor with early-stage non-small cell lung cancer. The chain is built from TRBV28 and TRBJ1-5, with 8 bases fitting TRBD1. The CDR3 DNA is TGTGCCAGCAGGCGGACAGGGAATCAGCCCCAGCATTTT. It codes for CASRRTGNQPQHF.